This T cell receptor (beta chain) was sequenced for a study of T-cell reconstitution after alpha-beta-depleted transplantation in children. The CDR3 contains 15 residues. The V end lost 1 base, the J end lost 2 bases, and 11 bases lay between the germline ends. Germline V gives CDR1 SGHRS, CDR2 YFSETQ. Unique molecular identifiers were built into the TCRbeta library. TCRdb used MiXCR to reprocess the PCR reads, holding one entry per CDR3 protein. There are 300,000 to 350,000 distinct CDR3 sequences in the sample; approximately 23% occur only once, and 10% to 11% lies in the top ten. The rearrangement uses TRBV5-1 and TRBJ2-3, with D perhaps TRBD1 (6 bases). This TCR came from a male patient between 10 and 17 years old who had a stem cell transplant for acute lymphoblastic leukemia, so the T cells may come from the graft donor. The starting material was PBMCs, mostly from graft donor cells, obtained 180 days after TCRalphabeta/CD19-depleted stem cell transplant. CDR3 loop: CASSLWDTFTDTQYF. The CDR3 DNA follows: TGCGCCAGCAGCTTGTGGGACACCTTCACAGATACGCAGTATTTT.